Shown below are 27 T cell receptor beta chains from a single sample sequenced in a study of T-cell memory formation after mild COVID-19. MiXCR, run by TCRdb on the 5' RACE reads, gives a single entry per CDR3 protein. The sample records about 410,000 distinct CDR3 sequences, approximately 18% being singletons. Sequences were obtained from PBMCs or a T cell subset sorted from them (not recorded which). Every receptor here comes from a man aged 18 to 35 who had mild COVID-19 (a few samples of this study predate the infection). Cell type and time point are not known.

This clonotype was detected many times. The rearrangement links TRBV5-1 to TRBJ1-5; D ambiguous. Trimming took off 3 bases at V and 5 bases at J, with 9 bases between the two ends. CDR3 size: 13 residues. Germline V gene data show CDR1 as SGHRS and CDR2 as YFSETQ. DNA for the CDR3: TGCGCCAGCAGCTCAGGTAGAGATCAGCCCCAGCATTTT. This encodes CASSSGRDQPQHF.

There are a few counts of this clonotype. The chain couples TRBV5-1 to TRBJ2-1, with 8 nucleotides matching TRBD1. J lost 1 base, V lost 4 bases, and 4 bases had no gene match. CDR1 is SGHRS, CDR2 YFSETQ, per germline. The CDR3 sequence is 15 residues long. The CDR3 here is CASSTGQGSYNEQFF. CDR3 nucleotides: TGCGCCAGCAGCACCGGACAGGGTTCCTACAATGAGCAGTTCTTC. The variable domain in full, completed from reference TRBV5-1 and TRBJ2-1, reads KAGVTQTPRYLIKTRGQQVTLSCSPISGHRSVSWYQQTPGQGLQFLFEYFSETQRNKGNFPGRFSGRQFSNSRSEMNVSTLELGDSALYLCASSTGQGSYNEQFFGPGTRLTVL.

The chain uses TRBV7-2 and TRBJ2-2; 8 bases agree with TRBD2. V lost 7 bases to trimming and J lost 4 bases; unmatched junction nucleotides: 8. CDR3 length: 15 amino acids. Germline V lookup: CDR1 SGHTA, CDR2 FQGNSA. The CDR3 protein is CASTKRGYGTGELFF. Written as DNA, the CDR3 is TGTGCCAGCACAAAGCGGGGGTATGGCACCGGGGAGCTGTTTTTT.

The gene calls are TRBV10-1 and TRBJ2-3, with D perhaps TRBD1 or TRBD2 (5 bases each). CDR3 size: 15 residues. CDR1 is WNHNN, CDR2 SYGVQD, per germline (reference sequence). Between the trimmed V and J ends, which lost 5 bases and 0 bases, there was a span of 12 bases. The CDR3 sequence is CASSWGTVSTDTQYF. CDR3 in DNA: TGCGCCAGCAGTTGGGGGACGGTGAGCACAGATACGCAGTATTTT.

This chain links TRBV5-1 with TRBJ2-7; perhaps D is TRBD1 or TRBD2 (5 bases each). Germline-derived CDR1 and CDR2 are SGHRS and YFSETQ. The CDR3 is 15 residues long. The germline V and J ends were trimmed by 4 bases and 0 bases, with 14 bases remaining between them. The CDR3 sequence: CASSGLAGSSYEQYF. The CDR3 nucleotides are TGCGCCAGCAGCGGCCTGGCAGGGAGCTCCTACGAGCAGTACTTC. Full variable domain (remainder filled in from reference TRBV5-1 and TRBJ2-7): KAGVTQTPRYLIKTRGQQVTLSCSPISGHRSVSWYQQTPGQGLQFLFEYFSETQRNKGNFPGRFSGRQFSNSRSEMNVSTLELGDSALYLCASSGLAGSSYEQYFGPGTRLTVT.

In its sample, this clonotype was seen a few times. This sequence joins TRBV4-1 and TRBJ1-5; no firm D call. V was cut by 1 base and J by 3 bases, with 7 bases left in between. This CDR3 spans 14 amino acids. Germline V gene sequence: CDR1 MGHRA, CDR2 YSYEKL. CDR3 sequence (DNA): TGCGCCAGCAGCCAAGGGATTTTCAATCAGCCCCAGCATTTT. The encoded protein is CASSQGIFNQPQHF.

This clonotype came up a few times. This chain connects TRBV28 to TRBJ1-1; D remains unclear. This CDR3 is 13 amino acids long. Germline-derived CDR1 and CDR2 are MDHEN and SYDVKM. V lost 7 bases to trimming and J lost 11 bases, with 20 bases between them. CDR3 DNA: TGTGCCAGCACCCTGACCCGGGGAGCTGTGGCTTTCTTT. It translates to CASTLTRGAVAFF.

This clonotype was observed at least ten times. J is TRBJ1-1 and V is TRBV4-1; unclear D gene. Germline CDR1 is MGHRA and CDR2 is YSYEKL. V was cut by 1 base and J by 4 bases, with 13 bases left in between. CDR3 length: 15 residues. The CDR3 DNA follows: TGCGCCAGCAGCCAAGGACCACCAGGAGGCACTGAAGCTTTCTTT. This codes for CASSQGPPGGTEAFF.

This clonotype has more than one count but fewer than ten. The chain joins TRBV9 to TRBJ2-7; TRBD1 agrees at 8 bases. The germline CDR1 and CDR2 sequences are SGDLS and YYNGEE. The J segment lost 3 bases and the V segment lost 2 bases, leaving 4 bases of the junction unmatched. This CDR3 has 14 residues. The CDR3 protein is CASSVGQDNYEQYF. The DNA of the CDR3 is TGTGCCAGCAGCGTGGGACAGGACAACTACGAGCAGTACTTC.

V gene TRBV7-9 combines with J gene TRBJ2-1; TRBD2 agrees at 13 bases. Looked up from germline, CDR1 is SEHNR and CDR2 is FQNEAQ (reference sequence). This CDR3 spans 14 amino acids. Trimming at V came to 11 bases and at J to 4 bases, leaving 5 bases not matched to a gene. CDR3 region: CAAGGLAGYNEQFF. The CDR3 DNA reads as TGTGCCGCTGGGGGACTAGCGGGGTACAATGAGCAGTTCTTC.

This chain links TRBV28 with TRBJ1-1; D uncertain. Germline-derived CDR1 and CDR2 are MDHEN and SYDVKM. Trimming left V 4 bases short and J 2 bases short, with 8 bases between. This CDR3 spans 13 amino acids. CDR3 residues: CASSSNINTEAFF. The CDR3 bases are TGTGCCAGCAGTTCAAACATTAACACTGAAGCTTTCTTT.

This clonotype was picked up a small number of times. The rearrangement uses TRBV6-2 or TRBV6-3 and TRBJ2-7; 7 nucleotides align to TRBD1. This CDR3 region has 13 residues. V was pared by 4 bases and J by 4 bases, with 4 bases of the junction left unmatched. The germline CDR1 and CDR2 sequences are MNHEY and SVGEGT. The CDR3 is CASSLYRGYEQYV. The CDR3 region has the DNA TGTGCCAGCAGTTTGTACAGGGGATACGAGCAGTACGTC.

The sample holds a few counts of this clonotype. CDR3 DNA sequence: TGTGCCAGCAGGCGACTGCGGGGGAATGGTCGGGAGCTGTTTTTT. Amino acid sequence: CASRRLRGNGRELFF. The V and J genes are TRBV6-2 or TRBV6-3 and TRBJ2-2, with 7 bases that match TRBD2. The CDR3 runs 15 residues. From germline, CDR1 is MNHEY and CDR2 SVGEGT. V shed 6 bases and J 9 bases; nucleotides not matched to a gene: 13.

This clonotype appeared a few times. The V call is TRBV4-3, the J call TRBJ2-1; D is perhaps TRBD2 (5 bases). Trimming stripped 0 bases from V and 5 bases from J, with 8 bases between. This CDR3 comprises 14 residues. Germline assignment: CDR1 LGHNA and CDR2 YSLEER. DNA for the CDR3: TGCGCCAGCAGCCAAGACGGGATGGACAATGAGCAGTTCTTC. The encoded protein is CASSQDGMDNEQFF.

This clonotype was observed many times. V and J are TRBV9 and TRBJ2-5, with 7 bases identical to TRBD1. The V gene's germline CDR1 is SGDLS and CDR2 YYNGEE. The J segment lost 4 bases and the V segment lost 4 bases, leaving 13 bases of the junction unmatched. The CDR3 has 16 amino acids. The CDR3 sequence is CASSPHLTGEGETQYF. The CDR3 region has the DNA TGTGCCAGCAGCCCACATCTTACAGGGGAAGGAGAGACCCAGTACTTC.

This clonotype was picked up a small number of times. V and J are TRBV5-6 and TRBJ2-5; D remains unclear. CDR1 is SGHDT, CDR2 YYEEEE, per germline. Trimming stripped 6 bases from V and 1 base from J, with 13 bases between. This CDR3 contains 14 residues. The CDR3 sequence: CASNVVSAQETQYF. Written as DNA, the CDR3 is TGTGCCAGCAACGTGGTATCCGCCCAAGAGACCCAGTACTTC.

The chain carries TRBV6-6 and TRBJ1-2, with 8 positions matching TRBD1. J gave up 4 bases and V 6 bases, and 4 bases lay outside the gene matches. The germline V gene has CDR1 MNHNY and CDR2 SVGAGI (reference sequence). CDR3 size: 13 residues. Written as DNA, the CDR3 is TGTGCCAGCAGGACTACAGGGGGCTATGGCTACACCTTC. Protein: CASRTTGGYGYTF.

The rearrangement joins TRBV4-3 to TRBJ2-3; TRBD2 might be the D (6 bases). This CDR3 is built from 18 residues. Between the trimmed V and J ends, which lost 0 bases and 1 base, there was a span of 17 bases. Germline V CDR1 and CDR2: LGHNA, YSLEER. The CDR3 nucleotides read TGCGCCAGCAGCCAAGATTCCGGGCCCGGGGGACGCACAGATACGCAGTATTTT. Translated: CASSQDSGPGGRTDTQYF.

The rearrangement links TRBV7-2 to TRBJ2-4; a possible D gene is TRBD1 (8 bases). Germline V gene lookup returns CDR1 SGHTA and CDR2 FQGNSA. CDR3 length: 20 amino acids. Trimming took 0 bases from V and 1 from J, leaving 22 bases between them. The CDR3 bases are TGTGCCAGCAGCTTAGCCCCAGGGGGCGCGGGGGTAGTGGCCAAAAACATTCAGTACTTC. Translating gives CASSLAPGGAGVVAKNIQYF.

V and J are TRBV2 and TRBJ1-2; 7 positions match TRBD1. The CDR3 is 15 amino acids. The germline gives CDR1 SNHLY, CDR2 FYNNEI. V shed 6 bases, J shed 0 bases, and the junction held 7 bases outside the gene matches. The CDR3 loop is CASRKQGDANYGYTF. The CDR3 region has the DNA TGTGCCAGCAGGAAGCAGGGGGATGCTAACTATGGCTACACCTTC.

This chain uses TRBV9 with TRBJ2-7; 10 bases map to TRBD1. Trimming took 2 bases from V and 6 from J; bases not matched to a gene: 11. The CDR3 extends over 16 amino acids. Germline V gene sequence: CDR1 SGDLS, CDR2 YYNGEE. CDR3 nucleotides: TGTGCCAGCAGCGTGAGGAGGGGACAGGGGTTGTCCGAGCAGTACTTC. Translating it yields CASSVRRGQGLSEQYF.

This clonotype has a handful of counts. This chain joins TRBV18 and TRBJ2-1; D perhaps matches TRBD2 (5 bases). The germline gives CDR1 KGHSH, CDR2 LQKENI. The V end was cut by 0 bases, the J end by 14 bases, with 17 bases between. The CDR3 extends over 14 amino acids. Here the CDR3 reads CASSPPAGGGRKFF. The CDR3, as DNA: TGTGCCAGCTCACCACCGGCAGGAGGTGGTAGGAAGTTCTTC.

The chain employs TRBV9 and TRBJ2-2; 11 bases align to TRBD1. V lost 3 bases and J lost 5; bases outside the gene matches: 6. The CDR3 runs to 16 residues. The V gene's germline CDR1 is SGDLS and CDR2 YYNGEE. The CDR3 coding sequence is TGTGCCAGCAGCGCAGGACAGGGGGCTCCAACCGGGGAGCTGTTTTTT. Translated: CASSAGQGAPTGELFF.

This chain joins TRBV30 and TRBJ2-3, with TRBD1 identical over 9 bases. Germline CDR1 GTSNPN, CDR2 SVGIG (reference sequence). Losses at the gene ends were 2 bases for V and 6 bases for J; bases not matched to a gene: 9. This CDR3 contains 15 residues. CDR3 in amino acids: CAWSPGTGTGDTQYF. The CDR3 DNA is TGTGCCTGGAGTCCAGGGACAGGGACCGGGGATACGCAGTATTTT.

This rearrangement joins TRBV7-3 to TRBJ2-5; D remains ambiguous. CDR1 is SGHTA and CDR2 is FQGTGA in the germline V gene. The CDR3 covers 13 residues. V lost 5 bases to trimming and J lost 7 bases, with 14 bases between them. Here the CDR3 DNA reads TGTGCCAGCAGCGCCCCGGGCACAGTGACCCAGTACTTC. This gives the protein CASSAPGTVTQYF.

This clonotype has just a few counts. The V call is TRBV9, the J call TRBJ2-1; D is ambiguous. The V end was cut by 0 bases, the J end by 4 bases, with 11 bases between. The CDR3 extends over 15 amino acids. Looked up from germline, CDR1 is SGDLS and CDR2 is YYNGEE. CDR3 sequence (DNA): TGTGCCAGCAGCGTAGACGGCAGGAAGTACAATGAGCAGTTCTTC. Amino acid sequence: CASSVDGRKYNEQFF.

A few counts support this clonotype. The J gene is TRBJ1-2, the V gene TRBV12-3 or TRBV12-4; 7 bases agree with TRBD1. This CDR3 spans 15 amino acids. After removal of 6 bases from V and 2 bases from J, the junction contained 9 bases not matched to a gene. The DNA of the CDR3 is TGTGCCAGCAGGGAGACAGGGACGGGAAACTATGGCTACACCTTC. As protein: CASRETGTGNYGYTF.